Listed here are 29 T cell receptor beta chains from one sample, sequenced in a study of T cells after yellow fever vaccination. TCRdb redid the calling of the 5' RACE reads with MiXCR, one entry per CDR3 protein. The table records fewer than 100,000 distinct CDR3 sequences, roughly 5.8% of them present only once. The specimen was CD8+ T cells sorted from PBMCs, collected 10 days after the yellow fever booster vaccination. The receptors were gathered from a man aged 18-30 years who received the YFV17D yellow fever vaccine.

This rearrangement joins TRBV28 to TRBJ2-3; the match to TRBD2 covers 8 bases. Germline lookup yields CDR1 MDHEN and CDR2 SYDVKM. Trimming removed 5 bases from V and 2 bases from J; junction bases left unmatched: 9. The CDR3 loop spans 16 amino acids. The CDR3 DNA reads TGTGCCAGCAGTGATCGCGGGGGGCCTGACACAGATACGCAGTATTTT. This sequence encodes CASSDRGGPDTDTQYF.

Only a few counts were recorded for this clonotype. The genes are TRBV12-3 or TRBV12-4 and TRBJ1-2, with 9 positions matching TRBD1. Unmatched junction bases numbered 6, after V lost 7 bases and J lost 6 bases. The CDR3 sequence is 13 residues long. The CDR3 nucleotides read TGTGCCAGCAACCAACAGGGGGCAGATGGCTACACCTTC. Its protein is CASNQQGADGYTF.

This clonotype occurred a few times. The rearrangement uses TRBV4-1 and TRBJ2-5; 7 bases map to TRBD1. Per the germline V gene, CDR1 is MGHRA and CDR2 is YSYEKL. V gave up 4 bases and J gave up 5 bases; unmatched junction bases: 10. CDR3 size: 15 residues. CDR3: CASSRATGMLETQYF. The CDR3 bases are TGCGCCAGCAGCCGGGCGACAGGGATGTTGGAGACCCAGTACTTC.

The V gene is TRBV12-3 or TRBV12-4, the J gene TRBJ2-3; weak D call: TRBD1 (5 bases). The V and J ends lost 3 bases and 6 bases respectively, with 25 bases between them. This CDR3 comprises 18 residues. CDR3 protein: CASSFRKGQGLFLDTQYF. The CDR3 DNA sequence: TGTGCCAGCAGTTTTCGGAAAGGGCAGGGCCTTTTTCTGGATACGCAGTATTTT.

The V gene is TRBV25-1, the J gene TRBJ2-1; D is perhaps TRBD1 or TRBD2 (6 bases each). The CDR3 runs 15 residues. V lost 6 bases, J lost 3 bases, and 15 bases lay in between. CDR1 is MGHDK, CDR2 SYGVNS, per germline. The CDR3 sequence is CASSPGADNYNEQFF. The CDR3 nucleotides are TGTGCCAGCAGCCCGGGGGCAGATAACTACAATGAGCAGTTCTTC.

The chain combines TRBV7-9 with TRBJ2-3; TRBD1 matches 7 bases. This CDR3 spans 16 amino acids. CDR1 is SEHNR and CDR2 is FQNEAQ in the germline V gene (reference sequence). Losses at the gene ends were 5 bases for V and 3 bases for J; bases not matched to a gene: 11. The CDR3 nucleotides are TGTGCCAGCAGCCCTCGACAGGGCGGAACGACAGATACGCAGTATTTT. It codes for CASSPRQGGTTDTQYF.

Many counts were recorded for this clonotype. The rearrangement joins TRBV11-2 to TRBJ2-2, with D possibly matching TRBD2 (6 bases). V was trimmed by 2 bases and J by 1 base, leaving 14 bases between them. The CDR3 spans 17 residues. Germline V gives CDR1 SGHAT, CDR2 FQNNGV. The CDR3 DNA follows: TGTGCCAGCAGCTTATGGAGGGTAGGGGAGAACACCGGGGAGCTGTTTTTT. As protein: CASSLWRVGENTGELFF.

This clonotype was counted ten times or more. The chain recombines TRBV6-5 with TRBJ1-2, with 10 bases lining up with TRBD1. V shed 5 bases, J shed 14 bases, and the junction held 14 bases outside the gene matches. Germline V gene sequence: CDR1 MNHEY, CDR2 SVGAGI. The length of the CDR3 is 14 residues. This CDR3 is CASSEQGTGERGTF. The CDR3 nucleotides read TGTGCCAGCAGTGAACAAGGGACAGGGGAGAGGGGGACCTTC.

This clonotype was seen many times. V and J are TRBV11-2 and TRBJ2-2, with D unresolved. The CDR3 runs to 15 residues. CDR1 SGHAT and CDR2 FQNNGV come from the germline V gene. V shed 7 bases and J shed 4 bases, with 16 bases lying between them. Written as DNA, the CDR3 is TGTGCCAGCACGCGACGTGGCGGTACCACCGGGGAGCTGTTTTTT. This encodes CASTRRGGTTGELFF.

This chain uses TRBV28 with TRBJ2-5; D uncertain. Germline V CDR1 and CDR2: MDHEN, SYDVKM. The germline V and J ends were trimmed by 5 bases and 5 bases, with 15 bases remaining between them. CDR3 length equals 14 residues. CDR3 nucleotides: TGTGCCAGCAGTATGACCGGAGATCTGGAGACCCAGTACTTC. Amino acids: CASSMTGDLETQYF.

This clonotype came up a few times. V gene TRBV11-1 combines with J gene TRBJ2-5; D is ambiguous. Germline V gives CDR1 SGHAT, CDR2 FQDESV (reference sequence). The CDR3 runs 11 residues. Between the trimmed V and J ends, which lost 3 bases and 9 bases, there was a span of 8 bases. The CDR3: CASSFMGAQYF. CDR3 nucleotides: TGTGCCAGCAGCTTCATGGGCGCCCAGTACTTC.

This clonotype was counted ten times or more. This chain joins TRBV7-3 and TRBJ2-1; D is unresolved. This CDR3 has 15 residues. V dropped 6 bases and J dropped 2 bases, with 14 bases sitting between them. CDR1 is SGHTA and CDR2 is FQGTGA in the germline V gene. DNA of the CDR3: TGTGCCAGCAGTTCGATAAACTCCCCCTACAATGAGCAGTTCTTC. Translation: CASSSINSPYNEQFF.

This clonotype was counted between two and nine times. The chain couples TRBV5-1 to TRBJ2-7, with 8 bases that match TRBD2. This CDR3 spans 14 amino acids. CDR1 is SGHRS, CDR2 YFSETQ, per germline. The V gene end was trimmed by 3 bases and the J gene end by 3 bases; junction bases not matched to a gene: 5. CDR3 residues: CASSYRGGLYEQYF. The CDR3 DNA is TGCGCCAGCAGCTATCGGGGGGGCCTCTACGAGCAGTACTTC.

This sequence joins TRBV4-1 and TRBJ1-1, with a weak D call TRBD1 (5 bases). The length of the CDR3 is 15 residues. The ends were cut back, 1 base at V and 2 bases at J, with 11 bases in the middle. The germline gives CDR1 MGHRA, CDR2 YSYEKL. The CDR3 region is CASSQVVRANTEAFF. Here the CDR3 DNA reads TGCGCCAGCAGCCAAGTGGTCAGGGCTAACACTGAAGCTTTCTTT.

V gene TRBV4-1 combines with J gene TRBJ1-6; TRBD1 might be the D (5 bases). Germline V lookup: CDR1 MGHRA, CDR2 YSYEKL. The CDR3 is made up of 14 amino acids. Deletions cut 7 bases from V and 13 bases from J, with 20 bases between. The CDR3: CASTDGGVLTPLHF. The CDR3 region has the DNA TGCGCCAGCACAGACGGGGGTGTTCTTACGCCCCTCCACTTT.

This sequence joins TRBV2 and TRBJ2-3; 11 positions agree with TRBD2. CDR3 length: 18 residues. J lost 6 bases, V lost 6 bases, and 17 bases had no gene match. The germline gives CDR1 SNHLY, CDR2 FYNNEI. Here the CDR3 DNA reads TGTGCCAGCAGACCTCCTAGCGGGGGGCTAACCTTTTGGGATACGCAGTATTTT. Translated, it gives CASRPPSGGLTFWDTQYF.

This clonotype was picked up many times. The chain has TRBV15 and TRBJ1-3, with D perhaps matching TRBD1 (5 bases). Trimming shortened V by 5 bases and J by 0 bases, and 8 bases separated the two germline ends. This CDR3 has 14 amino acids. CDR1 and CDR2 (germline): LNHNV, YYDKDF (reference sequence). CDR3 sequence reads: CATSVTGSGNTIYF. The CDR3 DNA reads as TGTGCCACCAGCGTCACAGGCTCTGGAAACACCATATATTTT.

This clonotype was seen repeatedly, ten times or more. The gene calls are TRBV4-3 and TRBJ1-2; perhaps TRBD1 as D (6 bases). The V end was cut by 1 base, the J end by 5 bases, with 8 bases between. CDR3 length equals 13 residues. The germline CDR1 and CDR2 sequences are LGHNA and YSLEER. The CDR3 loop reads CASSQGGGYGYTF. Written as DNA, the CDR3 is TGCGCCAGCAGCCAAGGAGGGGGTTATGGCTACACCTTC.

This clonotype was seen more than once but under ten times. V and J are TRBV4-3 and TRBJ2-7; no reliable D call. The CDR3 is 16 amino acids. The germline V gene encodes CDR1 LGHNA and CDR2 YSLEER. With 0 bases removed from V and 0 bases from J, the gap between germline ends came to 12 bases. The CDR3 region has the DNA TGCGCCAGCAGCCAAGACGGACCTTCGCTCTCCTACGAGCAGTACTTC. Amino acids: CASSQDGPSLSYEQYF.

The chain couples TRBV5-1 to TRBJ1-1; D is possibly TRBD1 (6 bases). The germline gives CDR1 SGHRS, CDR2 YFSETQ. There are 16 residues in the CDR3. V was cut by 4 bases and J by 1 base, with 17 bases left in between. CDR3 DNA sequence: TGCGCCAGCAGCACAGGGTCCTCGTCAGAGAACACTGAAGCTTTCTTT. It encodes CASSTGSSSENTEAFF.

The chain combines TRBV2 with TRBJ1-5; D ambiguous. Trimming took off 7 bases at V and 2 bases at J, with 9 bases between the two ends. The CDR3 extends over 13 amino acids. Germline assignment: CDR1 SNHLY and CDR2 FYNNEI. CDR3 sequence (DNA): TGTGCCAGCAAGGACTTGGGCAATCAGCCCCAGCATTTT. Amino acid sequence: CASKDLGNQPQHF.

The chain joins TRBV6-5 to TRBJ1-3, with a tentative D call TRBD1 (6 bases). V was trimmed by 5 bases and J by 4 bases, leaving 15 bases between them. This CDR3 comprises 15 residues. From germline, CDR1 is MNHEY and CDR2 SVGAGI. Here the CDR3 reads CASSAQGLLGNTIYF. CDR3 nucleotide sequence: TGTGCCAGCAGTGCTCAGGGGCTCCTCGGAAACACCATATATTTT.

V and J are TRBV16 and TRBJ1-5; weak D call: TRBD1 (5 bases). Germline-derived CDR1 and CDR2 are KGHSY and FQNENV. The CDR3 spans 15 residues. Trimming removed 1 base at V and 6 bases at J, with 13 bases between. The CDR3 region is CASSQWDQGGQPQHF. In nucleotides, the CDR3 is TGTGCCAGCAGCCAATGGGACCAGGGCGGTCAGCCCCAGCATTTT.

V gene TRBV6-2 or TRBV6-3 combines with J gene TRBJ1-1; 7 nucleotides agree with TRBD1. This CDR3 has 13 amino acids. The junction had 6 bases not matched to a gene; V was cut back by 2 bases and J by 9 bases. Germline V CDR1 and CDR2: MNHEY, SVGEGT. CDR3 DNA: TGTGCCAGCAGTTACACAGGGGCGGTGAAAGCTTTCTTT. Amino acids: CASSYTGAVKAFF.

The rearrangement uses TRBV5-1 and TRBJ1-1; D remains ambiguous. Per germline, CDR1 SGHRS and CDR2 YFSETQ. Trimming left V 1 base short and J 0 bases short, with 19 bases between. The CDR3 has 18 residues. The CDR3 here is CASSLTSARPPVNTEAFF. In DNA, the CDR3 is TGCGCCAGCAGCTTGACGTCAGCCCGTCCCCCCGTGAACACTGAAGCTTTCTTT.

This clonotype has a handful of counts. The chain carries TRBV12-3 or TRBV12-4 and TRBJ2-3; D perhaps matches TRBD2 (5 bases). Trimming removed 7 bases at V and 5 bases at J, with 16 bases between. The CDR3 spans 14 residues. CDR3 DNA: TGTGCCAGCAAAAGTCCCGGCCGGGGAGATACGCAGTATTTT. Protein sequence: CASKSPGRGDTQYF.

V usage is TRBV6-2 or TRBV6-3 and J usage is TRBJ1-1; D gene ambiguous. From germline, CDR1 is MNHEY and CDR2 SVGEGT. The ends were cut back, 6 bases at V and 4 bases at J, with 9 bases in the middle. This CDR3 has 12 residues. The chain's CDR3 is CASSAYLTEAFF. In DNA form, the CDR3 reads TGTGCCAGCAGCGCCTACCTCACTGAAGCTTTCTTT.

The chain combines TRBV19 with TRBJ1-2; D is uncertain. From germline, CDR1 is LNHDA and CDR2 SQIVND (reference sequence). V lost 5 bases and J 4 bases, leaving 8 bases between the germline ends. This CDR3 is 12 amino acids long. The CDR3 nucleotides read TGTGCCAGTAGTTTCGGTGTCTATGGCTACACCTTC. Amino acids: CASSFGVYGYTF.

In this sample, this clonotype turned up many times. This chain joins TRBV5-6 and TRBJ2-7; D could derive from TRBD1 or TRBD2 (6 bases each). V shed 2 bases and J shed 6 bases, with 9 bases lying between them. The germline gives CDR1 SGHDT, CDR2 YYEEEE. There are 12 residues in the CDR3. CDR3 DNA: TGTGCCAGCAGCTTTCCGGGGGCCGAGCAGTACGTC. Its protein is CASSFPGAEQYV.